A single sample gave rise to the 5 T cell receptor beta chains below, sequenced in a study of CD8 T cells in ankylosing spondylitis. Overall study results and limits: Ankylosing spondylitis blood appeared to be characterized by a TCR beta motif of about eight highly homologous variants.

No cognate antigen is known for these TCRs. TCRdb re-called the 5' RACE reads through MiXCR, storing one row per CDR3 protein. The table includes hundreds of thousands of distinct CDR3 sequences, over 9.5% detected once. The specimen sequenced was blood, either unsorted or a sorted T cell fraction (not recorded which). All receptors derive from a male donor with ankylosing spondylitis.

In this sample, this clonotype turned up many times. This chain links TRBV12-3 or TRBV12-4 with TRBJ1-1; D gene ambiguous. The CDR3 is 14 residues long. V was clipped by 4 bases and J by 1 base, with 10 bases between them. The DNA for the CDR3 is TGTGCCAGCAGTTCCCAGTGGGGGAACACTGAAGCTTTCTTT. Residues: CASSSQWGNTEAFF.

The V gene is TRBV5-1, the J gene TRBJ2-1; possibly TRBD2 for D (5 bases). The CDR3 runs to 16 residues. V dropped 6 bases and J dropped 0 bases, with 16 bases sitting between them. CDR1 and CDR2 (germline): SGHRS, YFSETQ. CDR3 in DNA: TGCGCCAGCATCCCCGGGGTGGGCAGCTCCTACAATGAGCAGTTCTTC. Translation: CASIPGVGSSYNEQFF. Combining the CDR3 with reference TRBV5-1 and TRBJ2-1 gives the whole variable domain KAGVTQTPRYLIKTRGQQVTLSCSPISGHRSVSWYQQTPGQGLQFLFEYFSETQRNKGNFPGRFSGRQFSNSRSEMNVSTLELGDSALYLCASIPGVGSSYNEQFFGPGTRLTVL.

This chain joins TRBV29-1 and TRBJ2-1, with 7 bases identical to TRBD1. Germline trimming cut 3 bases from V and 4 bases from J; bases unmatched to any gene: 6. The CDR3 has 14 amino acids. Germline-derived CDR1 and CDR2 are SQVTM and ANQGSEA. CDR3 nucleotides: TGCAGCGTTGATCAACGGGACAGTTACAATGAGCAGTTCTTC. Its translation: CSVDQRDSYNEQFF.

At least ten counts were recorded for this clonotype. V usage is TRBV20-1 and J usage is TRBJ2-7; 7 bases line up with TRBD1. The CDR3 covers 14 residues. The V gene end was trimmed by 5 bases and the J gene end by 3 bases; junction bases not matched to a gene: 10. Germline V CDR1 and CDR2: DFQATT, SNEGSKA (reference sequence). The DNA for the CDR3 is TGCAGTGCTGGCCGTACAGGGGCTCTCTACGAGCAGTACTTC. Protein product: CSAGRTGALYEQYF.

This clonotype was seen ten or more times. CDR3 DNA: TGTGCCAGCAGGGGTCGGGAGCAGTTCTTC. Protein product: CASRGREQFF. This chain connects TRBV28 to TRBJ2-1; the D is unclear. Per germline, CDR1 MDHEN and CDR2 SYDVKM. Trimming took off 6 bases at V and 10 bases at J, with 7 bases between the two ends. The CDR3 has 10 amino acids.